The T cell receptor (beta chain) under discussion was sequenced for a study of T cells after yellow fever vaccination. Overall study context: SMART-Seq v4 Ultra Low Input prepared libraries from low-cell fractions.

Germline assignment: CDR1 GTSNPN and CDR2 SVGIG (reference sequence). The CDR3 runs 11 residues. The V end was cut by 5 bases, the J end by 4 bases, with 9 bases between. Ten or more counts support this clonotype. Each CDR3 protein is one row after TCRdb ran MiXCR on the 5' RACE reads. This table holds 65,000 to 70,000 distinct CDR3 sequences, approximately 5.9% found once. The chain employs TRBV30 and TRBJ2-7, with D possibly being TRBD1 (6 bases). The sequence derives from a man younger than 35 who received the YFV17D yellow fever vaccine. The sequenced sample was CD4+ T cells sorted from PBMCs, obtained roughly 14 days after the first yellow fever vaccination. The CDR3 DNA sequence: TGTGCCTGGGGGCAGGGGTACGAGCAGTACTTC. Translating gives CAWGQGYEQYF. The complete variable domain, with remaining parts taken from reference TRBV30 and TRBJ2-7, reads SQTIHQWPATLVQPVGSPLSLECTVEGTSNPNLYWYRQAAGRGLQLLFYSVGIGQISSEVPQNLSASRPQDRQFILSSKKLLLSDSGFYLCAWGQGYEQYFGPGTRLTVT.